This T cell receptor beta chain derives from a study of blood T cell repertoires in COVID-19. The CDR3 spans 13 residues. Trimming cost V 8 bases and J 8 bases; bases outside gene matches: 9. From germline, CDR1 is KGHSH and CDR2 LQKENI. Sequencing was performed with immunoSEQ multiplex PCR; in TCRdb, only in-frame clones are kept and a portion is missing. Of 310,000 or so clones listed, roughly 89% are singletons. This clone turned up a few times. The chain recombines TRBV18 with TRBJ1-3; 7 nucleotides match TRBD1. The sequencing input was PBMCs or T cells enriched from blood (not recorded which). This clonotype was sampled from a woman between 35 and 50 years old who had recovered from COVID-19. The CDR3 is CASAGQPGDTIYF. The CDR3 DNA follows: TGTGCCAGCGCGGGACAGCCAGGTGACACCATATATTTT.